These 24 T cell receptor beta chains originate from one sample sequenced in a study of blood T cell repertoires in COVID-19. The repertoire was sequenced with immunoSEQ multiplex PCR; TCRdb's copy has only in-frame clones and lacks some. The sample contains 70,000 to 95,000 clones, roughly 89% of which appear only once. The specimen sequenced was peripheral blood. Receptor source: a man aged 50 to 59 with acute or convalescent COVID-19.

V gene TRBV2 combines with J gene TRBJ2-1, with 13 bases that match TRBD2. Trimming took 5 bases from V and 9 from J; bases not matched to a gene: 7. CDR3 length: 15 amino acids. The germline gives CDR1 SNHLY, CDR2 FYNNEI. The CDR3 here is CASSKLAGGPGEQFF. In nucleotides, the CDR3 is TGTGCCAGCAGTAAACTAGCGGGAGGGCCGGGTGAGCAGTTCTTC.

The genes are TRBV7-3 and TRBJ2-3, with D hard to call. Germline V CDR1 and CDR2: SGHTA, FQGTGA. There are 13 residues in the CDR3. Deletions cut 2 bases from V and 3 bases from J, with 6 bases between. The CDR3 sequence is CASSLSVTDTQYF. The CDR3 nucleotides are TGTGCCAGCAGCTTATCCGTGACAGATACGCAGTATTTT.

The chain employs TRBV11-2 and TRBJ2-1; 9 nucleotides agree with TRBD2. The ends lost 3 bases at V and 4 bases at J; junction bases unmatched: 4. Germline V gene data show CDR1 as SGHAT and CDR2 as FQNNGV. The CDR3 length is 15 residues. CDR3 coding DNA: TGTGCCAGCAGCTTTACTAGCGGGTTGTACAATGAGCAGTTCTTC. As protein: CASSFTSGLYNEQFF. Together with reference TRBV11-2 and TRBJ2-1, the CDR3 gives the full variable domain: EAGVAQSPRYKIIEKRQSVAFWCNPISGHATLYWYQQILGQGPKLLIQFQNNGVVDDSQLPKDRFSAERLKGVDSTLKIQPAKLEDSAVYLCASSFTSGLYNEQFFGPGTRLTVL.

The chain is built from TRBV6-2 or TRBV6-3 and TRBJ2-3, with a tentative D call TRBD2 (5 bases). The germline CDR1 and CDR2 sequences are MNHEY and SVGEGT. V lost 6 bases, J lost 4 bases, and 11 bases lay in between. CDR3 length: 13 residues. The CDR3: CASSRRFADTQYF. CDR3 sequence (DNA): TGTGCCAGCAGCCGGAGGTTTGCAGATACGCAGTATTTT.

This chain links TRBV30 with TRBJ1-1; D not resolved. CDR1 is GTSNPN and CDR2 is SVGIG in the germline V gene (reference sequence). The V end lost 0 bases, the J end lost 0 bases, and 5 bases lay between the germline ends. This CDR3 region has 13 residues. The CDR3 loop reads CAWSVHLNTEAFF. The CDR3 coding sequence is TGTGCCTGGAGTGTACACCTGAACACTGAAGCTTTCTTT.

The gene calls are TRBV10-3 and TRBJ2-3; 7 nucleotides align to TRBD1. Germline V gene lookup returns CDR1 ENHRY and CDR2 SYGVKD. Losses at the gene ends were 3 bases for V and 3 bases for J; bases not matched to a gene: 3. CDR3 length: 14 residues. CDR3 loop: CAISEAGGTDTQYF. In nucleotides, the CDR3 is TGTGCCATCAGTGAAGCAGGGGGTACAGATACGCAGTATTTT.

The chain links TRBV28 to TRBJ2-7; TRBD1 matches 11 bases. Trimming cost V 2 bases and J 6 bases; bases outside gene matches: 3. This CDR3 contains 14 residues. Looked up from germline, CDR1 is MDHEN and CDR2 is SYDVKM. Here the CDR3 DNA reads TGTGCCAGCAGTTTAGTGGGACAGGGGGTCGAGCAGTACTTC. It is translated as CASSLVGQGVEQYF.

This sequence joins TRBV28 and TRBJ2-1; weak D call: TRBD2 (5 bases). V lost 5 bases and J 9 bases, leaving 17 bases between the germline ends. The CDR3 extends over 14 amino acids. Germline V gives CDR1 MDHEN, CDR2 SYDVKM. The CDR3 DNA follows: TGTGCCAGCAGTCAGACGGCCGGGATCTCTGAGCAGTTCTTC. It is translated as CASSQTAGISEQFF.

DNA for the CDR3: TGCGCCAGCAGGAGCGGGGACCACAATGAGCAGTTCTTC. It specifies CASRSGDHNEQFF. The gene calls are TRBV4-1 and TRBJ2-1; 7 positions agree with TRBD2. This CDR3 contains 13 residues. J gave up 5 bases and V 6 bases, and 4 bases lay outside the gene matches. Germline V lookup: CDR1 MGHRA, CDR2 YSYEKL.

This clone appeared a single time. The chain links TRBV29-1 to TRBJ1-1; 7 nucleotides agree with TRBD1. Germline trimming cut 6 bases from V and 0 bases from J; bases unmatched to any gene: 4. The germline V gene has CDR1 SQVTM and CDR2 ANQGSEA. This CDR3 comprises 13 residues. The CDR3 is CSVTTGLNTEAFF. The CDR3, as DNA: TGCAGCGTCACGACAGGGCTGAACACTGAAGCTTTCTTT.

The rearrangement links TRBV7-8 to TRBJ2-7, with 13 nucleotides matching TRBD2. The CDR3 covers 15 residues. The ends lost 5 bases at V and 5 bases at J; junction bases unmatched: 6. CDR1 is SGHVS, CDR2 FQNEAQ, per germline. CDR3 loop: CASSATSGRFDEQYF. The CDR3 DNA sequence: TGTGCCAGCAGCGCGACTAGCGGGAGGTTCGACGAGCAGTACTTC.

V gene TRBV25-1 combines with J gene TRBJ1-4; a possible D gene is TRBD1 (5 bases). The CDR3 covers 17 residues. Germline values: CDR1 MGHDK, CDR2 SYGVNS. Trimming left V 3 bases short and J 8 bases short, with 22 bases between. The CDR3 DNA follows: TGTGCCAGCAGTGAGGTCCAGGGTAGCCGGGGGAGCGAAAAACTGTTTTTT. It codes for CASSEVQGSRGSEKLFF.

The CDR3 reads CASNQPREGQGGYGYTF. The DNA for the CDR3 is TGCGCCAGCAATCAACCCCGGGAGGGACAGGGAGGCTATGGCTACACCTTC. V is TRBV4-1 and J is TRBJ1-2, with 9 bases identical to TRBD1. The CDR3 contains 17 residues. CDR1 is MGHRA and CDR2 is YSYEKL in the germline V gene. The V segment lost 7 bases and the J segment 4 bases; nucleotides outside the gene matches: 16.

The chain is built from TRBV7-9 and TRBJ2-1; weak D call: TRBD2 (6 bases). The V gene's germline CDR1 is SEHNR and CDR2 FQNEAQ (reference sequence). The germline V and J ends were trimmed by 4 bases and 3 bases, with 19 bases remaining between them. The CDR3 has 17 residues. DNA of the CDR3: TGTGCCAGCAGCTCGCAAGCAGGCGGGGAGGACTACAATGAGCAGTTCTTC. This codes for CASSSQAGGEDYNEQFF. Supplemented by reference TRBV7-9 and TRBJ2-1, the full variable domain reads DTGVSQNPRHKITKRGQNVTFRCDPISEHNRLYWYRQTLGQGPEFLTYFQNEAQLEKSRLLSDRFSAERPKGSFSTLEIQRTEQGDSAMYLCASSSQAGGEDYNEQFFGPGTRLTVL.

The CDR3 DNA reads as TGCGCCAGCAGCCAAGCGAGTACAGGGTATTCCGAGACCCAGTACTTC. It specifies CASSQASTGYSETQYF. The chain recombines TRBV4-1 with TRBJ2-5; D possibly corresponds to TRBD1 (6 bases). Germline V gives CDR1 MGHRA, CDR2 YSYEKL. This CDR3 spans 16 amino acids. V shed 1 base and J shed 5 bases, with 17 bases lying between them.

CDR3 nucleotide sequence: TGTGCCAGCAGCCCCGCGGGGGGCCCCAATCAGCCCCAGCATTTT. It translates to CASSPAGGPNQPQHF. This sequence joins TRBV6-5 and TRBJ1-5, with a possible D match to TRBD1 (6 bases). Germline V gives CDR1 MNHEY, CDR2 SVGAGI. Between the trimmed V and J ends, which lost 6 bases and 3 bases, there was a span of 15 bases. This CDR3 comprises 15 residues.

This clone was recorded once. V is TRBV13 and J is TRBJ1-1; D gene uncertain. CDR1 is PRHDT and CDR2 is FYEKMQ in the germline V gene (reference sequence). The V end was cut by 6 bases, the J end by 1 base, with 6 bases between. This CDR3 spans 12 amino acids. The CDR3 sequence: CASSLRNTEAFF. In DNA, the CDR3 is TGTGCCAGCAGTCTCCGGAACACTGAAGCTTTCTTT.

The J gene is TRBJ2-5, the V gene TRBV15, with D possibly being TRBD1 (5 bases). The CDR3 length is 14 residues. In germline, CDR1 is LNHNV, CDR2 YYDKDF (reference sequence). V lost 0 bases and J 4 bases, leaving 9 bases between the germline ends. CDR3 amino acids: CATSRDRQRETQYF. The CDR3 DNA sequence: TGTGCCACCAGCAGAGATCGACAGCGAGAGACCCAGTACTTC.

The chain joins TRBV5-6 to TRBJ1-6; D gene ambiguous. The CDR3 is 14 residues long. Germline CDR1 SGHDT, CDR2 YYEEEE. V lost 6 bases and J lost 10, with 17 bases in between. The CDR3 coding sequence is TGTGCCAGCACCAGCGGGGAAGTAGGATCACCCCTCCACTTT. Translated: CASTSGEVGSPLHF. The full variable domain, in which reference TRBV5-6 and TRBJ1-6 provide the parts outside the CDR3, is DAGVTQSPTHLIKTRGQQVTLRCSPKSGHDTVSWYQQALGQGPQFIFQYYEEEERQRGNFPDRFSGHQFPNYSSELNVNALLLGDSALYLCASTSGEVGSPLHFGNGTRLTVT.

The genes are TRBV11-2 and TRBJ2-3; a weak D match, TRBD2 (6 bases). The CDR3 has 14 amino acids. Per the germline V gene, CDR1 is SGHAT and CDR2 is FQNNGV. Trimming took off 5 bases at V and 4 bases at J, with 13 bases between the two ends. The CDR3 DNA reads TGTGCCAGCAGCGCCCCACTAGCTGCAGATACGCAGTATTTT. Amino acid sequence: CASSAPLAADTQYF.

J is TRBJ1-4 and V is TRBV6-5; no clear D gene. Germline V lookup: CDR1 MNHEY, CDR2 SVGAGI. Trimming left V 7 bases short and J 8 bases short, with 14 bases between. The CDR3 has 13 residues. The CDR3: CASKVGVGEKLFF. The CDR3 bases are TGTGCCAGCAAAGTCGGGGTTGGGGAAAAACTGTTTTTT.

In this sample, this clone turned up a few times. The rearrangement links TRBV7-9 to TRBJ2-5; 7 bases align to TRBD2. V lost 5 bases, J lost 5 bases, and 8 bases stayed unmatched. Germline V gene data show CDR1 as SEHNR and CDR2 as FQNEAQ (reference sequence). The CDR3 is made up of 14 amino acids. The CDR3 protein is CASSVGTTGETQYF. For the CDR3, the DNA is TGTGCCAGCAGCGTTGGGACTACTGGGGAGACCCAGTACTTC.

The table lists this clone with a few counts. This chain connects TRBV5-1 to TRBJ1-4; TRBD1 is a possible D gene (6 bases). In germline, CDR1 is SGHRS, CDR2 YFSETQ. Trimming pared 6 bases from V and 7 bases from J, leaving 22 bases between. The CDR3 loop spans 16 amino acids. The CDR3: CASKPLSGGASEKLFF. The CDR3 DNA reads as TGCGCCAGCAAGCCTCTATCGGGGGGCGCGTCTGAAAAACTGTTTTTT.

V and J are TRBV28 and TRBJ2-7; 7 bases align to TRBD1. After removal of 3 bases from V and 4 bases from J, the junction contained 12 bases not matched to a gene. CDR1 is MDHEN and CDR2 is SYDVKM in the germline V gene. This CDR3 comprises 16 residues. The DNA of the CDR3 is TGTGCCAGCAGTTTCTCCCGGGACAGCTTTCGATACGAGCAGTACTTC. The encoded protein is CASSFSRDSFRYEQYF.